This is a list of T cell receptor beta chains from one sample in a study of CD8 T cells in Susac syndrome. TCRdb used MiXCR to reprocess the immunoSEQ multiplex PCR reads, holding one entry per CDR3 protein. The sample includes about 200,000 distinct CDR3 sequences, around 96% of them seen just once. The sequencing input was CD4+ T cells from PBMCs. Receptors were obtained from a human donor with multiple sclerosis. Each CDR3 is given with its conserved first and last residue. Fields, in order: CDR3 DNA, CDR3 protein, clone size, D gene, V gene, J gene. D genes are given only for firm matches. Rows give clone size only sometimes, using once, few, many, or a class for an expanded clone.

cdr3_nt: TGCAGTGCTAGAGATCCGGTAGCCCGTACCTACAATGAGCAGTTCTTC
cdr3_aa: CSARDPVARTYNEQFF
clone_size: -
d_call: -
v_call: TRBV20-1
j_call: TRBJ2-1

cdr3_nt: TGTGCCAGCAGCCCGAAGGGAGGCGACAACACTGAAGCTTTCTTT
cdr3_aa: CASSPKGGDNTEAFF
clone_size: -
d_call: -
v_call: TRBV5-4
j_call: TRBJ1-1

cdr3_nt: TGTGCCAGCTCACCCCGGGACAGCTCCTACGAGCAGTACTTC
cdr3_aa: CASSPRDSSYEQYF
clone_size: few
d_call: TRBD1
v_call: TRBV18
j_call: TRBJ2-7

cdr3_nt: TGTGCTAGTGGTTTGAACCTGGGACGTCGGGGGGCAGATACGCAGTATTTT
cdr3_aa: CASGLNLGRRGADTQYF
clone_size: -
d_call: TRBD2
v_call: TRBV12-5
j_call: TRBJ2-3

cdr3_nt: TGTGCCTGGAGTGCTTACAGGGCGGGAGGCTATGGCTACACCTTC
cdr3_aa: CAWSAYRAGGYGYTF
clone_size: -
d_call: -
v_call: TRBV30
j_call: TRBJ1-2

cdr3_nt: TGTGCCAGCAGCATAACACCGCTAAATGAAAAACTGTTTTTT
cdr3_aa: CASSITPLNEKLFF
clone_size: -
d_call: -
v_call: TRBV9
j_call: TRBJ1-4

cdr3_nt: TGCGCCAGCAGTGGGCCAACAGGGCTGGAGACCCAGTACTTC
cdr3_aa: CASSGPTGLETQYF
clone_size: -
d_call: -
v_call: TRBV10-2
j_call: TRBJ2-5

cdr3_nt: TGTGCCTCCTCCGGGGGCACAGATACGCAGTATTTT
cdr3_aa: CASSGGTDTQYF
clone_size: -
d_call: -
v_call: TRBV10-3
j_call: TRBJ2-3

cdr3_nt: TGTGCCTGGATTGGGGTGGGAGGACACGAGCAGTACTTC
cdr3_aa: CAWIGVGGHEQYF
clone_size: -
d_call: -
v_call: TRBV30
j_call: TRBJ2-7

cdr3_nt: TGTGCCAGCAGCTTCACAGGGGCGGCAACCGATGGCTACACCTTC
cdr3_aa: CASSFTGAATDGYTF
clone_size: once
d_call: TRBD1
v_call: TRBV5-4
j_call: TRBJ1-2

cdr3_nt: TGTGCCAGCATCAGACGAAGGGGTACTGAAGCTTTCTTT
cdr3_aa: CASIRRRGTEAFF
clone_size: -
d_call: -
v_call: TRBV7-2
j_call: TRBJ1-1

cdr3_nt: TGTGCCAGCAGTCACGTACAGGGGATTCACAATGAGCAGTTCTTC
cdr3_aa: CASSHVQGIHNEQFF
clone_size: -
d_call: TRBD1
v_call: TRBV12-3/TRBV12-4
j_call: TRBJ2-1

cdr3_nt: TGCAGTCTTGCCCGGGACACCGGACACTACGAGCAGTACTTC
cdr3_aa: CSLARDTGHYEQYF
clone_size: once
d_call: -
v_call: TRBV20-1
j_call: TRBJ2-7

cdr3_nt: TGTGCCAGCAGCGTAGAACGGGGGTACCAAGAGACCCAGTACTTC
cdr3_aa: CASSVERGYQETQYF
clone_size: -
d_call: -
v_call: TRBV9
j_call: TRBJ2-5

cdr3_nt: TGCAGTGCTAGAGAACCACAGATCTATGGCTACACCTTC
cdr3_aa: CSAREPQIYGYTF
clone_size: -
d_call: -
v_call: TRBV20-1
j_call: TRBJ1-2

cdr3_nt: TGTGCCAGCAGTCTGGGGGCAGAATTTTACGAGCAGTACTTC
cdr3_aa: CASSLGAEFYEQYF
clone_size: -
d_call: -
v_call: TRBV27
j_call: TRBJ2-7

cdr3_nt: TGTGCCTGGAGTGTTCCCTGGGCGGATACGCAGTATTTT
cdr3_aa: CAWSVPWADTQYF
clone_size: -
d_call: -
v_call: TRBV30
j_call: TRBJ2-3

cdr3_nt: TGTGCCAGTAGTATGGTCGGCACTGAAGCTTTCTTT
cdr3_aa: CASSMVGTEAFF
clone_size: once
d_call: -
v_call: TRBV19
j_call: TRBJ1-1

cdr3_nt: TGTGCCAGCAGCCAAGATAGACTGGCGAATGAAAAACTGTTTTTT
cdr3_aa: CASSQDRLANEKLFF
clone_size: -
d_call: -
v_call: TRBV4-2
j_call: TRBJ1-4

cdr3_nt: TGTGCCAGCAGTTCCGACTCAAGAGGGTTGGATGGCTACACCTTC
cdr3_aa: CASSSDSRGLDGYTF
clone_size: -
d_call: -
v_call: TRBV6-1
j_call: TRBJ1-2

cdr3_nt: TGTGCCAGCATAGGGAGGGACGGTAACTATGGCTACACCTTC
cdr3_aa: CASIGRDGNYGYTF
clone_size: -
d_call: -
v_call: TRBV3-1
j_call: TRBJ1-2

cdr3_nt: TGTGCCAGCAGCTCCGCTAGGGCAGGCATTCAGTACTTC
cdr3_aa: CASSSARAGIQYF
clone_size: -
d_call: -
v_call: TRBV7-6
j_call: TRBJ2-4

cdr3_nt: TGTGCCAGCAGCCCGACCCCGGAGACCCAGTACTTC
cdr3_aa: CASSPTPETQYF
clone_size: -
d_call: -
v_call: TRBV7-6
j_call: TRBJ2-5

cdr3_nt: TGCAGCGTCCTCCTCGGGAGTGTCGGCTACGAGCAGTACTTC
cdr3_aa: CSVLLGSVGYEQYF
clone_size: -
d_call: -
v_call: TRBV29-1
j_call: TRBJ2-7

cdr3_nt: TGTGCCACCAGCAGCCGACAAGAGACCCAGTACTTC
cdr3_aa: CATSSRQETQYF
clone_size: -
d_call: -
v_call: TRBV15
j_call: TRBJ2-5

cdr3_nt: TGTGCCAGCAGGGCTAGCGGCACAGATACGCAGTATTTT
cdr3_aa: CASRASGTDTQYF
clone_size: -
d_call: -
v_call: TRBV2
j_call: TRBJ2-3

cdr3_nt: TGTGCCTGGGCTGGGTTGCCGTTTAACACTGAAGCTTTCTTT
cdr3_aa: CAWAGLPFNTEAFF
clone_size: -
d_call: -
v_call: TRBV30
j_call: TRBJ1-1

cdr3_nt: TGCAGCGTGTTACACCAACCCGAGAGATACGCGAGAGATACGCAGTATTTT
cdr3_aa: CSVLHQPERYARDTQYF
clone_size: once
d_call: -
v_call: TRBV29-1
j_call: TRBJ2-3

cdr3_nt: TGCAGCGTTGTTCCCGGCGGGAACACTGAAGCTTTCTTT
cdr3_aa: CSVVPGGNTEAFF
clone_size: -
d_call: -
v_call: TRBV29-1
j_call: TRBJ1-1

cdr3_nt: TGCAGCGCCCAGGGGTATGGCTACACCTTC
cdr3_aa: CSAQGYGYTF
clone_size: -
d_call: -
v_call: TRBV29-1
j_call: TRBJ1-2

cdr3_nt: TGTGCCAGCAGCCTCCCGACAGGAGATACCGGGGAGCTGTTTTTT
cdr3_aa: CASSLPTGDTGELFF
clone_size: -
d_call: -
v_call: TRBV7-9
j_call: TRBJ2-2

cdr3_nt: TGTGCCAGCAGCTTGGGAGACGCGGGACGGGATGGCTACACCTTC
cdr3_aa: CASSLGDAGRDGYTF
clone_size: -
d_call: -
v_call: TRBV5-4
j_call: TRBJ1-2

cdr3_nt: TGTGCCAGCTCGCCTTCCACCGAGGGGACCCAGTACTTC
cdr3_aa: CASSPSTEGTQYF
clone_size: -
d_call: -
v_call: TRBV18
j_call: TRBJ2-5

cdr3_nt: TGTGCTAGTGGTTTCTCCCAGGGGCGGGAGACCCAGTACTTC
cdr3_aa: CASGFSQGRETQYF
clone_size: once
d_call: -
v_call: TRBV12-5
j_call: TRBJ2-5

cdr3_nt: TGTGCCAGCAGCTCGTCGGGACAGTTTAATACTAACTATGGCTACACCTTC
cdr3_aa: CASSSSGQFNTNYGYTF
clone_size: -
d_call: TRBD1
v_call: TRBV7-2
j_call: TRBJ1-2